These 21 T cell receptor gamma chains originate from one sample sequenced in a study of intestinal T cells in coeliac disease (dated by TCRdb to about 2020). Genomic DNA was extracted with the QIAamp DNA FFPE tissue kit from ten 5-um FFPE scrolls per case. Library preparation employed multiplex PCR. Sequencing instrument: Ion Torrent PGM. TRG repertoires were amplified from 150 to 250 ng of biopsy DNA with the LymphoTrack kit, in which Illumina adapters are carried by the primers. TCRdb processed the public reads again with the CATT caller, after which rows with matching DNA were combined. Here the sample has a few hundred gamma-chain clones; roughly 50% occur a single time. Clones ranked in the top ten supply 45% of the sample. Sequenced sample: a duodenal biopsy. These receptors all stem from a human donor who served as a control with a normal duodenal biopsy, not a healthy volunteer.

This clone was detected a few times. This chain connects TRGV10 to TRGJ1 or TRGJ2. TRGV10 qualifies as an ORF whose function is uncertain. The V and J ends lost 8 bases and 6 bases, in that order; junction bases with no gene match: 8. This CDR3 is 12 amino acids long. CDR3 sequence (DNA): TGTGCTGCGTGGGATTTCTCTTATAAGAAACTCTTT. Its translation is CAAWDFSYKKLF.

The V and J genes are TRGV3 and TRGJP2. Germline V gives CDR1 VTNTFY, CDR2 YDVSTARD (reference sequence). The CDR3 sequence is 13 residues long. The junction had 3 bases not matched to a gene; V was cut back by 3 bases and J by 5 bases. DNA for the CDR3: TGTGCCACCTGGGACGGCAGTGATTGGATCAAGACGTTT. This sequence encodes CATWDGSDWIKTF.

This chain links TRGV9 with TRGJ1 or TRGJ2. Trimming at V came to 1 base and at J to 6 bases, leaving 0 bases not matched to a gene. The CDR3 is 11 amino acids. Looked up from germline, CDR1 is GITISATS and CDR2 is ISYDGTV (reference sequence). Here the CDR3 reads CALWEVYKKLF. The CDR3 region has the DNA TGTGCCTTGTGGGAGGTTTATAAGAAACTCTTT.

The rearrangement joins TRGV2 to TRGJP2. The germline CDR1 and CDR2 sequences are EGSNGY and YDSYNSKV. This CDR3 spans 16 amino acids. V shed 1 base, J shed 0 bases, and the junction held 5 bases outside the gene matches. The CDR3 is CATWDGPYSSDWIKTF. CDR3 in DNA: TGTGCCACCTGGGACGGCCCCTATAGTAGTGATTGGATCAAGACGTTT.

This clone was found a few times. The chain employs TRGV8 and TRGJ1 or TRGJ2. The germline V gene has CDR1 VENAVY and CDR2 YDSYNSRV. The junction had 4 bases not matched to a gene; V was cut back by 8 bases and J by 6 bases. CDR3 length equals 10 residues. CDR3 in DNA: TGTGCCACCTATCCTTATAAGAAACTCTTT. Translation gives CATYPYKKLF.

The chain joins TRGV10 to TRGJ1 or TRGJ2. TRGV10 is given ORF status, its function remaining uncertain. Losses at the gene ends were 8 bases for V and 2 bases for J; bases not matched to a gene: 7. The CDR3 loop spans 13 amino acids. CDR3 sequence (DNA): TGTGCTGCGTGGGATTTGGATTATTATAAGAAACTCTTT. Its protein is CAAWDLDYYKKLF.

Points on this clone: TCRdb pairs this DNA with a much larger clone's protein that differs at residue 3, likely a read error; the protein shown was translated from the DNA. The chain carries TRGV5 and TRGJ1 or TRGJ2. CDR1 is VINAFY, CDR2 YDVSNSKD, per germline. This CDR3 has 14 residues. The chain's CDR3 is CAAWDRQPYYKKLF. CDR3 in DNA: TGTGCCGCCTGGGACAGGCAACCGTATTATAAGAAACTCTTT.

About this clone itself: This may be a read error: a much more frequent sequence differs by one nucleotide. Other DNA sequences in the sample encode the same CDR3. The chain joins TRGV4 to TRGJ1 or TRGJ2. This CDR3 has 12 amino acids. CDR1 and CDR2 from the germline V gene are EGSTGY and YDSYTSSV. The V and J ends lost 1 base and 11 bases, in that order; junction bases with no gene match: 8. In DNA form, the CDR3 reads TGTGCCACCTGGGATGGCCCCTCTGAGAAACTCTTT. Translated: CATWDGPSEKLF.

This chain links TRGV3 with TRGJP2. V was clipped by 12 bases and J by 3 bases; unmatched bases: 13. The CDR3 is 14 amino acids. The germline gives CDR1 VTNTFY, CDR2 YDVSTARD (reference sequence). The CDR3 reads CADLGTGSDWIKTF. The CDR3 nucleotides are TGTGCCGACCTGGGGACGGGTAGTGATTGGATCAAGACGTTT.

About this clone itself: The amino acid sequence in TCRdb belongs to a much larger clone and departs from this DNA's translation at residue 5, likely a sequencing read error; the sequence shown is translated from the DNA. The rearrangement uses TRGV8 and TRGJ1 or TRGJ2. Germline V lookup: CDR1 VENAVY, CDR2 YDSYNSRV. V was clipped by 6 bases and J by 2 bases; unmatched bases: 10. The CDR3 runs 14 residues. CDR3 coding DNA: TGTGCCACCTGGATCAGATCAGATTATTATAAGAAACTCTTT. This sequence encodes CATWIRSDYYKKLF.

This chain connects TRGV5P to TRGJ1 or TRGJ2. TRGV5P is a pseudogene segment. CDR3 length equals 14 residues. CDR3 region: CATWGRQSITKKLF. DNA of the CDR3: TGTGCCACCTGGGGCAGGCAATCTATTACTAAGAAACTCTTT.

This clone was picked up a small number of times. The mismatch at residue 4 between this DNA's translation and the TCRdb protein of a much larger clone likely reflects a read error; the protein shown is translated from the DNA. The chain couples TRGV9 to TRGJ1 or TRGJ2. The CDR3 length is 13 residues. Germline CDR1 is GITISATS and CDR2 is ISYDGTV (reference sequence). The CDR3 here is CALRDENYYKKLF. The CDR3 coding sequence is TGTGCCTTGCGGGATGAGAATTATTATAAGAAACTCTTT.

The CDR3 sequence: CATGTGLKKLF. DNA of the CDR3: TGTGCCACCGGGACGGGCCTAAAGAAACTCTTT. The chain uses TRGV2 and TRGJ1 or TRGJ2. Germline assignment: CDR1 EGSNGY and CDR2 YDSYNSKV. V shed 9 bases, J shed 10 bases, and the junction held 12 bases outside the gene matches. The CDR3 is made up of 11 amino acids.

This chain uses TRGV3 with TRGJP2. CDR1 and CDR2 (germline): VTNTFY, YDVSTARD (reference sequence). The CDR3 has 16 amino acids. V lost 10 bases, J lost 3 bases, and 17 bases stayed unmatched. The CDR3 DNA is TGTGCCACTGGGACAGGCCGGGTTTGTAGTGATTGGATCAAGACGTTT. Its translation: CATGTGRVCSDWIKTF.

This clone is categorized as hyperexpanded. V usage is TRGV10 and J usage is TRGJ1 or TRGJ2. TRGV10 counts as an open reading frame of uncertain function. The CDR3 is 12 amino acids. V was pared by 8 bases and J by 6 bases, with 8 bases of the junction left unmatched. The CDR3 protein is CAAWDSGYKKLF. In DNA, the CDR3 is TGTGCTGCGTGGGATTCGGGTTATAAGAAACTCTTT.

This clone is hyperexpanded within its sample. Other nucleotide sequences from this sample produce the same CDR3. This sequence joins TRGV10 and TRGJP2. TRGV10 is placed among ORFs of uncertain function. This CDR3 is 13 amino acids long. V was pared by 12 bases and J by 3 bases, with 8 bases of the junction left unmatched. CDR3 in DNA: TGTGCTGCTCAAAAGGGTAGTGATTGGATCAAGACGTTT. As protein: CAAQKGSDWIKTF.

The CDR3 here is CATWDGRIYKKLF. In nucleotides, the CDR3 is TGTGCCACCTGGGACGGGCGTATTTATAAGAAACTCTTT. The chain couples TRGV2 to TRGJ1 or TRGJ2. V dropped 0 bases and J dropped 6; count of bases not matched to a gene: 5. This CDR3 spans 13 amino acids. Germline lookup yields CDR1 EGSNGY and CDR2 YDSYNSKV.

The CDR3 nucleotides read TGTGCCACCTGGGGACGGGCGTACCAGAAACTCTTT. Translation: CATWGRAYQKLF. The V gene is TRGV2, the J gene TRGJ1 or TRGJ2. This CDR3 has 12 residues. The V gene end was trimmed by 5 bases and the J gene end by 11 bases; junction bases not matched to a gene: 12. Germline V CDR1 and CDR2: EGSNGY, YDSYNSKV.

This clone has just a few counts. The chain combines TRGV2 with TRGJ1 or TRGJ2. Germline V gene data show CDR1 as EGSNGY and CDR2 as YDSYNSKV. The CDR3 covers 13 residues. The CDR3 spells CAPGTGWYYKKLF. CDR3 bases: TGTGCACCTGGGACGGGCTGGTATTATAAGAAACTCTTT.

CDR3 residues: CAARYYYKKLF. CDR3 DNA: TGTGCTGCACGCTATTATTATAAGAAACTCTTT. V usage is TRGV10 and J usage is TRGJ1 or TRGJ2. TRGV10 is placed among ORFs of uncertain function. The CDR3 is 11 residues long. Trimming cost V 12 bases and J 2 bases; bases outside gene matches: 5.

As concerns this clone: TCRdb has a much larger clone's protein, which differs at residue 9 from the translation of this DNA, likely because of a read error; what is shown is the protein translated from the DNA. DNA for the CDR3: TGTGCCACCTGGGATGGCCCCTCCGGGAAACTCTTT. Its protein is CATWDGPSGKLF. The chain employs TRGV4 and TRGJ1 or TRGJ2. The CDR3 runs 12 residues. Losses at the gene ends were 1 base for V and 12 bases for J; bases not matched to a gene: 9. Per germline, CDR1 EGSTGY and CDR2 YDSYTSSV.